These 2 T cell receptor beta chains were all obtained from the same sample, sequenced in a study of blood T cell repertoires in COVID-19. TCRdb keeps only in-frame clones here, not all; method: immunoSEQ multiplex PCR. The sample consists of around 190,000 clones, about 88% of them appearing once. Material: PBMCs or T cells enriched from blood (not recorded which). These receptor sequences come from a woman aged 40 to 50 in a cohort exposed to, infected with or recovered from COVID-19 (not recorded which).

V and J are TRBV2 and TRBJ2-7; a possible D gene is TRBD1 (6 bases). CDR1 is SNHLY and CDR2 is FYNNEI in the germline V gene. This CDR3 contains 15 residues. V lost 6 bases, J lost 4 bases, and 19 bases lay in between. The CDR3 coding sequence is TGTGCCAGCAGCCCCCCCGGACTGGACAGATACGAGCAGTACTTC. Its translation is CASSPPGLDRYEQYF.

The chain carries TRBV19 and TRBJ1-1; 9 bases agree with TRBD1. Looked up from germline, CDR1 is LNHDA and CDR2 is SQIVND (reference sequence). This CDR3 comprises 13 residues. V was clipped by 9 bases and J by 5 bases; unmatched bases: 7. The DNA for the CDR3 is TGTGCCAGCGGACAGGGGTCTTGGACTGAAGCTTTCTTT. Residues: CASGQGSWTEAFF.